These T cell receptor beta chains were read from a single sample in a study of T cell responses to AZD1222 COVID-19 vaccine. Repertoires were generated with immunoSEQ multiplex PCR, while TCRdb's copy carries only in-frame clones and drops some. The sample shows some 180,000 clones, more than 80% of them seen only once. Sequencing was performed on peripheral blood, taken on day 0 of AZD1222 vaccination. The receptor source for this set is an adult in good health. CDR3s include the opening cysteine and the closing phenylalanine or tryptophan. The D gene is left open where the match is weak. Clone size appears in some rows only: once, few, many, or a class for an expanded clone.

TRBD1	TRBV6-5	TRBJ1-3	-	CASSSGTDRNTIYF	TGTGCCAGCAGTTCCGGGACAGATAGAAACACCATATATTTT
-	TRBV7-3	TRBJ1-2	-	CASSSAGYGYTF	TGTGCCAGCAGCTCCGCTGGCTATGGCTACACCTTC
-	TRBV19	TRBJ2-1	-	CASSIEGAGGQFF	TGTGCCAGTAGTATCGAGGGAGCCGGGGGGCAGTTCTTC
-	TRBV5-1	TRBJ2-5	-	CASSPRQWETQYF	TGCGCCAGCAGCCCAAGACAGTGGGAGACCCAGTACTTC
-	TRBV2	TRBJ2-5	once	CASSENRAGETQYF	TGTGCCAGCAGTGAAAACAGGGCGGGAGAGACCCAGTACTTC
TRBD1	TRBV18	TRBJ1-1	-	CASSPPGTGNEAFF	TGTGCCAGCTCACCACCTGGGACAGGAAATGAAGCTTTCTTT
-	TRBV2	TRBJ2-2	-	CASSDRGQRISNTGELFF	TGTGCCAGCAGTGATAGAGGACAGAGGATATCGAACACCGGGGAGCTGTTTTTT
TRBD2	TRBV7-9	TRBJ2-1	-	CASSLRTSGSHEQFF	TGTGCCAGCAGCTTGCGGACTAGCGGGAGCCATGAGCAGTTCTTC
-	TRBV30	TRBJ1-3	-	CAWSVIGNTIYF	TGTGCCTGGAGTGTAATTGGAAACACCATATATTTT
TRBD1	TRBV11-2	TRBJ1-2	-	CASSQTGVYGYTF	TGTGCCAGCAGTCAGACAGGGGTCTATGGCTACACCTTC
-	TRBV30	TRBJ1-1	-	CAWSLGRGNTEAFF	TGTGCCTGGAGTTTGGGGCGGGGGAACACTGAAGCTTTCTTT
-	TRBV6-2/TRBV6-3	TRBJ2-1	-	CASSYSSLPAYNEQFF	TGTGCCAGCAGTTACTCTTCTCTCCCCGCCTACAATGAGCAGTTCTTC
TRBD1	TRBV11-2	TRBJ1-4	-	CASSQDRGGEKLFF	TGTGCCAGCAGCCAAGACAGGGGAGGTGAAAAACTGTTTTTT
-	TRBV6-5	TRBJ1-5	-	CASSLGPYSNQPQHF	TGTGCCAGCAGTTTAGGGCCCTATAGCAATCAGCCCCAGCATTTT
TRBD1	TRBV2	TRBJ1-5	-	CASREDRLDNQPQHF	TGTGCCAGCAGAGAGGACAGGTTGGACAATCAGCCCCAGCATTTT
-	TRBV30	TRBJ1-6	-	CAWSVIPNSPLHF	TGTGCCTGGAGTGTTATCCCTAATTCACCCCTCCACTTT
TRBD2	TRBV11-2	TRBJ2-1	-	CASRPGTSGSLSEQFF	TGTGCCAGCAGACCCGGGACTAGCGGGAGTCTGAGTGAGCAGTTCTTC
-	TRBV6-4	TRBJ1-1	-	CASSDQPNTEAFF	TGTGCCAGCAGTGACCAACCCAACACTGAAGCTTTCTTT